Given below is one TCR beta chain in context. Its antigen is unidentified. It was second doses at about 4 or about 12 weeks that were pooled. This sample was taken from a study of T cell responses to AZD1222 COVID-19 vaccine. Study results and limitations: Nearly half of unique spike-specific TCRs reportedly avoided B.1.351 and B.1.1.7 mutated regions.

The assay was immunoSEQ multiplex PCR, and TCRdb's table has in-frame clones only and misses some. The sample gives around 99,000 clones, roughly 85% of which show up once; about 5% is in the top ten. The sequence came from an adult who received the AZD1222 COVID-19 vaccine. The input for sequencing was peripheral blood, taken 28 days after the second AZD1222 dose.

CDR3 amino acids: CASSEAGGDTQYF. The CDR3 DNA is TGTGCCAGCAGTGAAGCGGGGGGAGATACGCAGTATTTT. The chain uses TRBV6-1 and TRBJ2-3, with a tentative D call TRBD2 (6 bases). V lost 0 bases and J 5 bases, leaving 6 bases between the germline ends. CDR3 length: 13 residues. CDR1 is MNHNS and CDR2 is SASEGT in the germline V gene.